These T cell receptor beta chains were read from a single sample in a study of cytomegalovirus exposure and HLA in healthy donors. The table came from immunoSEQ multiplex PCR; TCRdb's copy has only in-frame clones and leaves some out. The data contain 150,000 to 200,000 clones, over 60% of them singletons. Specimen: PBMCs. Every receptor here comes from a middle-aged woman in good health and CMV-seronegative. CDR3s include the opening cysteine and the closing phenylalanine or tryptophan. D genes are given only for firm matches. Rows may omit the clone size; those that give it use once, few, many or a size class.

-	-	TRBV6-1	TRBJ1-2	TGTGCCAGCAGTGAGGCAAAAAACAGGGAGGGCTATGGCTACACCTTC	CASSEAKNREGYGYTF
-	-	TRBV7-2	TRBJ1-1	TGTGCCAGCAGCTCCTCCCCGGGAAGGAACACTGAAGCTTTCTTT	CASSSSPGRNTEAFF
-	TRBD1	TRBV5-1	TRBJ1-5	TGCGCCAGCAGCTTAGGACAGGGCACTCAGCCCCAGCATTTT	CASSLGQGTQPQHF
-	TRBD2	TRBV2	TRBJ2-5	TGTGCCAGCAGGGCTAGCGGGGTCAGGGGAGAGACCCAGTACTTC	CASRASGVRGETQYF
-	-	TRBV2	TRBJ2-7	TGTGCCAGCAGGGATTCCGGGGTCCTTAATACTGTGGGGCAGTACTTC	CASRDSGVLNTVGQYF
-	-	TRBV29-1	TRBJ1-5	TGCAGCGCCGCTACTGGCAATCAGCCCCAGCATTTT	CSAATGNQPQHF
-	-	TRBV5-6	TRBJ1-5	TGTGCCAGCAGCCCGCGGCGAGGTCAGCCCCAGCATTTT	CASSPRRGQPQHF
-	TRBD1	TRBV7-9	TRBJ2-7	TGTGCCAGCAGCTTAGGCCAAGGGTGGGACAGGGTGGACGAGCAGTACTTC	CASSLGQGWDRVDEQYF
-	-	TRBV7-6	TRBJ1-1	TGTGCCAGCAGCGCCGGGGGGATTAGGGGCACTGAAGCTTTCTTT	CASSAGGIRGTEAFF
-	-	TRBV9	TRBJ2-1	TGTGCCAGCAGCCCCCAAGGGGACTCCTACAATGAGCAGTTCTTC	CASSPQGDSYNEQFF
-	TRBD2	TRBV29-1	TRBJ2-5	TGCAGCGTTGCGGGGGGGCAAGAGACCCAGTACTTC	CSVAGGQETQYF
-	TRBD2	TRBV9	TRBJ2-3	TGTGCCAGCAGCGTAGCGGGGGGGCCAGATACGCAGTATTTT	CASSVAGGPDTQYF
-	TRBD1	TRBV6-5	TRBJ1-2	TGTGCCAGCAGTTACGACAGGGGGAGGAACTATGGCTACACCTTC	CASSYDRGRNYGYTF
-	-	TRBV4-2	TRBJ1-2	TGTGCCAGCAGCCTGGGGGGGACCCCTAACTATGGCTACACCTTC	CASSLGGTPNYGYTF
-	-	TRBV19	TRBJ1-3	TGTGCCAGTAGTATACTCACGGACAGCAACTCTGGAAACACCATATATTTT	CASSILTDSNSGNTIYF
-	TRBD2	TRBV10-3	TRBJ2-2	TGTGCCACCTGCTTGGGAGGGTCTAACACCGGGGAGCTGTTTTTT	CATCLGGSNTGELFF
-	-	TRBV18	TRBJ1-4	TGTGCCAGCTCACCATTGCCTAGAACTTACGAAAAACTGTTTTTT	CASSPLPRTYEKLFF
-	TRBD1	TRBV7-9	TRBJ1-1	TGTGCCAGCAGCCGGGACAGCAGGGGGTTTTTCTTT	CASSRDSRGFFF
-	TRBD2	TRBV7-3	TRBJ2-3	TGTGCCAGCAGCTTAAACGGCGGGGGGGGAGCTCAGGATACGCAGTATTTT	CASSLNGGGGAQDTQYF
-	-	TRBV28	TRBJ2-7	TGTGCCAGCAATTTTGGAGGGAAGTACGAGCAGTACTTC	CASNFGGKYEQYF
-	-	TRBV4-1	TRBJ2-7	TGCGCCAGCAGCCAAGATCGGGGGACAGCCTACGAGCAGTACTTC	CASSQDRGTAYEQYF
-	-	TRBV2	TRBJ1-2	TGTGCCAGCAGTGTCGCAGACTATGGCTACACCTTC	CASSVADYGYTF
-	-	TRBV5-1	TRBJ2-1	TGCGCCAGCAGCCCTGGGCCAGGGGGGTACAATGAGCAGTTCTTC	CASSPGPGGYNEQFF
-	TRBD1	TRBV7-9	TRBJ2-1	TGTGCCAGCCGCTCGGGACAGGTATACAATGAGCAGTTCTTC	CASRSGQVYNEQFF
once	-	TRBV5-6	TRBJ1-4	TGTGCCAGCAGCTTGGGAGGGCTAGGATTTGAAAAACTGTTTTTT	CASSLGGLGFEKLFF
-	-	TRBV5-4	TRBJ1-1	TGTGCCAGCAGCTTGGCAGGAGGGGCTGAAGCTTTCTTT	CASSLAGGAEAFF
once	-	TRBV4-1	TRBJ1-4	TGCGCCAGCAGCCTAATTAATGAAAAACTGTTTTTT	CASSLINEKLFF
-	TRBD1	TRBV7-9	TRBJ2-5	TGTGCCAGCAGCCCGACAGGGAGAGAGACCCAGTACTTC	CASSPTGRETQYF
-	-	TRBV12-5	TRBJ2-5	TGTGCTAGTGTTGCAGGGGTCCGGGGGACCCAGTACTTC	CASVAGVRGTQYF
-	TRBD2	TRBV9	TRBJ2-2	TGTGCCAGCAGCCCGGGGACTAGCGGGTACGGGGAGCTGTTTTTT	CASSPGTSGYGELFF
-	-	TRBV19	TRBJ1-4	TGTGCCAGTAGTATGCTAGGGGTGAATGAAAAACTGTTTTTT	CASSMLGVNEKLFF
-	TRBD1	TRBV9	TRBJ2-1	TGTGCCAGCAGCACCACAGGGGCAACCTACAATGAGCAGTTCTTC	CASSTTGATYNEQFF
-	-	TRBV10-1	TRBJ2-3	TGCGCCAGCAGTGAGGAAGGGGCCACAGATACGCAGTATTTT	CASSEEGATDTQYF
-	-	TRBV2	TRBJ2-2	TGTGCCAGCAGTCAGACAGACTACACCGGGGAGCTGTTTTTT	CASSQTDYTGELFF
-	-	TRBV5-1	TRBJ1-1	TGCGCCAGCAGCTTGGGCAGTACCACTGAAGCTTTCTTT	CASSLGSTTEAFF
few	-	TRBV7-9	TRBJ1-1	TGTGCCAGCAGCTTAGGGTTACAGGCTTTCTTT	CASSLGLQAFF
-	-	TRBV19	TRBJ1-6	TGTGCCAGTAGACGTAGTGTGCAGGGATATTCACCCCTCCACTTT	CASRRSVQGYSPLHF
-	-	TRBV18	TRBJ1-1	TGTGCCAGCTCACCACGTGACAGGTTGAACACTGAAGCTTTCTTT	CASSPRDRLNTEAFF
-	-	TRBV5-5	TRBJ1-3	TGTGCCAGCAGCTTGGCGGTCGGCTCTGGAAACACCATATATTTT	CASSLAVGSGNTIYF
-	-	TRBV4-1	TRBJ1-5	TGCGCCAGCAGCCAAGGGAACTCCAGGGGAAATCAGCCCCAGCATTTT	CASSQGNSRGNQPQHF
-	TRBD2	TRBV28	TRBJ2-5	TGTGCCAGCAGAGCACTAGCGGGGATCTCACTTTTATCTCAAGAGACCCAGTACTTC	CASRALAGISLLSQETQYF
-	-	TRBV7-2	TRBJ2-3	TGTGCCAGCAGCCTAAGTGATACGCAGTATTTT	CASSLSDTQYF
-	TRBD2	TRBV5-1	TRBJ2-3	TGCGCCAGCACGCAGCGGGGGGGCACAGATACGCAGTATTTT	CASTQRGGTDTQYF
-	-	TRBV19	TRBJ1-1	TGTGCCAGTATAGATCCGGGTTCGGGTCCTGAAGCTTTCTTT	CASIDPGSGPEAFF
-	TRBD2	TRBV19	TRBJ2-1	TGTGCCAGTAGTATTCCTGTTGGGACTAGAATCGATGAGCAGTTCTTC	CASSIPVGTRIDEQFF
-	TRBD1	TRBV15	TRBJ1-1	TGTGCCACCAGCAGAGGCCTCGGGACAGAAATGAACACTGAAGCTTTCTTT	CATSRGLGTEMNTEAFF
-	-	TRBV11-2	TRBJ2-1	TGTGCCAGCAGCTTACGGGGAGCCGTTCCCTACAATGAGCAGTTCTTC	CASSLRGAVPYNEQFF
-	-	TRBV4-2	TRBJ1-6	TGTGCCAGCAGCCAAGATTGGAGACCCCTCCACTTT	CASSQDWRPLHF
few	TRBD1	TRBV7-8	TRBJ1-5	TGTGCCAGCAGCCCGGACAGGGCAGGGGTTGGGCCCCAGCATTTT	CASSPDRAGVGPQHF
-	-	TRBV5-8	TRBJ1-2	TGTGCCAGCAGCTTAGGCCAGGGAAACGATGGCTACACCTTC	CASSLGQGNDGYTF